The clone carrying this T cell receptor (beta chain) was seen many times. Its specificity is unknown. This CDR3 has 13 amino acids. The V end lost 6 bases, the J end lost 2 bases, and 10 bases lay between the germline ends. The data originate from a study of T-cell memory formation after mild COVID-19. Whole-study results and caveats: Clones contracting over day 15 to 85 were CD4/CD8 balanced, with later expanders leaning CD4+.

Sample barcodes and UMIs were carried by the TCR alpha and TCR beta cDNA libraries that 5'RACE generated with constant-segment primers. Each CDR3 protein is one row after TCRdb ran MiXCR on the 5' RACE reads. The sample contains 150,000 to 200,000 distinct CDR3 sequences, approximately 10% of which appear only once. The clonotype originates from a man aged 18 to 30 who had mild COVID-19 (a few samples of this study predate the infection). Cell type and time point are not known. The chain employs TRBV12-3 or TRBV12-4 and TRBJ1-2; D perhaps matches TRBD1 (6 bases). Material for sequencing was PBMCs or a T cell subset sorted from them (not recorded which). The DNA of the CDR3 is TGTGCCAGCAGCCCCCAGGGGAACTATGGCTACACCTTC. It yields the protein CASSPQGNYGYTF.